These 16 T cell receptor beta chains came from one sample sequenced in a study of cytomegalovirus exposure and HLA in healthy donors. It was with 60 Vbeta and 13 Jbeta primers that the PCR ran. Profiling relied on immunoSEQ multiplex PCR, and the TCRdb table lists in-frame clones only, not all of them. The sample consists of 90,000 to 150,000 clones, roughly 65% of them appearing once. The material sequenced was PBMCs. The receptors here all came from a man in his forties in good health and CMV-seropositive.

This chain uses TRBV6-5 with TRBJ2-1; 11 nucleotides align to TRBD2. The germline CDR1 and CDR2 sequences are MNHEY and SVGAGI. This CDR3 is 14 amino acids long. V shed 2 bases and J 13 bases; nucleotides not matched to a gene: 7. CDR3 loop: CASSYEGLAGFQFF. The CDR3 nucleotides read TGTGCCAGCAGTTACGAAGGACTAGCGGGTTTTCAGTTCTTC.

V is TRBV5-1 and J is TRBJ2-1, with D perhaps matching TRBD1 (5 bases). The CDR3 length is 14 residues. V was cut by 5 bases and J by 4 bases, with 13 bases left in between. Germline CDR1 SGHRS, CDR2 YFSETQ. The CDR3 region has the DNA TGCGCCAGCAGTTTTGGGGCAGATTACAATGAGCAGTTCTTC. Translated: CASSFGADYNEQFF.

There are a few counts of this clone. The chain has TRBV5-1 and TRBJ2-3; 10 bases match TRBD1. The ends lost 1 base at V and 5 bases at J; junction bases unmatched: 4. Germline V gives CDR1 SGHRS, CDR2 YFSETQ. The CDR3 has 15 amino acids. The CDR3 nucleotides are TGCGCCAGCAGCTTGAGACAGGGGGCAAGAGATACGCAGTATTTT. Its translation is CASSLRQGARDTQYF.

The V call is TRBV4-3, the J call TRBJ2-3; a possible D gene is TRBD2 (7 bases). CDR1 and CDR2 from the germline V gene are LGHNA and YSLEER. This CDR3 spans 17 amino acids. V was clipped by 5 bases and J by 1 base, with 19 bases between them. CDR3 in amino acids: CASSWTYAGAGTDTQYF. CDR3 bases: TGCGCCAGCAGCTGGACTTATGCGGGGGCGGGCACAGATACGCAGTATTTT.

The chain combines TRBV4-1 with TRBJ2-1; possible D gene TRBD2, 5 bases. Germline loops: CDR1 MGHRA, CDR2 YSYEKL. The germline V and J ends were trimmed by 1 base and 4 bases, with 14 bases remaining between them. This CDR3 spans 16 amino acids. DNA of the CDR3: TGCGCCAGCAGCCAAGCCCGGGGTGGTATTTACAATGAGCAGTTCTTC. Translation gives CASSQARGGIYNEQFF.

A few counts support this clone. This chain connects TRBV6-1 to TRBJ2-7, with TRBD2 as a possible D gene (6 bases). This CDR3 is 14 amino acids long. The V gene lost 7 bases and the J gene lost 2 bases, with 15 bases spanning the gap. From germline, CDR1 is MNHNS and CDR2 SASEGT. This chain's CDR3 is CASIEGGAPYEQYF. The CDR3 DNA sequence: TGTGCCAGCATAGAGGGCGGGGCCCCCTACGAGCAGTACTTC.

The table lists this clone with a few counts. The chain joins TRBV2 to TRBJ2-5; no clear D. The CDR3 is 16 amino acids. V was trimmed by 3 bases and J by 5 bases, leaving 19 bases between them. CDR1 is SNHLY, CDR2 FYNNEI, per germline. The CDR3 DNA reads as TGTGCCAGCAGTGACCTTTCGACACCGCTTAGGGAGACCCAGTACTTC. This codes for CASSDLSTPLRETQYF.

The chain carries TRBV27 and TRBJ2-7, with 8 bases aligning to TRBD2. The CDR3 runs to 14 residues. V was clipped by 6 bases and J by 3 bases; unmatched bases: 7. Germline CDR1 reads MNHEY; CDR2 reads SMNVEV (reference sequence). In DNA, the CDR3 is TGTGCCAGCAGGCGTGACGGGGGGGTCTACGAGCAGTACTTC. Translation gives CASRRDGGVYEQYF.

V gene TRBV6-5 combines with J gene TRBJ2-1; 7 bases line up with TRBD2. The CDR3 has 14 residues. Germline V gene lookup returns CDR1 MNHEY and CDR2 SVGAGI. Unmatched junction bases numbered 8, after V lost 2 bases and J lost 10 bases. CDR3 amino acids: CASSYGGVGAEQFF. In DNA form, the CDR3 reads TGTGCCAGCAGTTACGGGGGGGTGGGTGCAGAGCAGTTCTTC.

The CDR3 DNA is TGTGCCAGCTCACAGACTAGCCAGAACAATGAGCAGTTCTTC. Amino acid sequence: CASSQTSQNNEQFF. The chain links TRBV18 to TRBJ2-1; 7 bases are a match to TRBD2. This CDR3 spans 14 amino acids. J gave up 5 bases and V 4 bases, and 5 bases lay outside the gene matches. Germline V gene lookup returns CDR1 KGHSH and CDR2 LQKENI.

Written as DNA, the CDR3 is TGTGCCATCAGTGTTGCTAGCGGGAGGGGCACCACTGGGAATGAGCAGTTCTTC. This gives the protein CAISVASGRGTTGNEQFF. The rearrangement links TRBV10-3 to TRBJ2-1, with TRBD2 matching 12 bases. Germline V CDR1 and CDR2: ENHRY, SYGVKD. This CDR3 has 18 amino acids. V was clipped by 4 bases and J by 7 bases; unmatched bases: 14.

V is TRBV4-1 and J is TRBJ1-3; no clear D gene. CDR1 MGHRA and CDR2 YSYEKL come from the germline V gene. The CDR3 extends over 16 amino acids. V shed 1 base and J shed 0 bases, with 10 bases lying between them. CDR3 protein: CASSQGQRFSGNTIYF. The CDR3 nucleotides are TGCGCCAGCAGCCAAGGTCAGCGCTTCTCTGGAAACACCATATATTTT.

The gene calls are TRBV5-4 and TRBJ1-4; tentative D call: TRBD1 (6 bases). This CDR3 is 14 amino acids long. Deletions cut 0 bases from V and 7 bases from J, with 10 bases between. Germline CDR1 is SGHNT and CDR2 is YYREEE (reference sequence). In nucleotides, the CDR3 is TGTGCCAGCAGCTTGGTGGGGGCGAGTGAAAAACTGTTTTTT. It codes for CASSLVGASEKLFF.

This clone was seen more than once but under ten times. V gene TRBV7-2 combines with J gene TRBJ1-1; unclear D gene. Germline V gives CDR1 SGHTA, CDR2 FQGNSA. The length of the CDR3 is 16 residues. Trimming pared 2 bases from V and 1 base from J, leaving 14 bases between. The CDR3 sequence is CASSLSPSGANTEAFF. The CDR3, as DNA: TGTGCCAGCAGCTTATCCCCCTCGGGTGCGAACACTGAAGCTTTCTTT.

V is TRBV11-2 and J is TRBJ1-1; D possibly corresponds to TRBD1 (6 bases). V was cut by 6 bases and J by 5 bases, with 13 bases left in between. The CDR3 covers 13 residues. Germline lookup yields CDR1 SGHAT and CDR2 FQNNGV. The CDR3 reads CASSFGQQTEAFF. The CDR3 region has the DNA TGTGCCAGCAGTTTCGGACAGCAAACTGAAGCTTTCTTT.

The sample holds a few counts of this clone. This rearrangement joins TRBV28 to TRBJ2-7, with TRBD2 matching over 7 bases. This CDR3 is 16 amino acids long. CDR1 is MDHEN and CDR2 is SYDVKM in the germline V gene. Losses at the gene ends were 5 bases for V and 1 base for J; bases not matched to a gene: 11. DNA for the CDR3: TGTGCCAGCAGTCTTCACCTAGCGGAGTTGTCCTACGAGCAGTACTTC. It translates to CASSLHLAELSYEQYF.